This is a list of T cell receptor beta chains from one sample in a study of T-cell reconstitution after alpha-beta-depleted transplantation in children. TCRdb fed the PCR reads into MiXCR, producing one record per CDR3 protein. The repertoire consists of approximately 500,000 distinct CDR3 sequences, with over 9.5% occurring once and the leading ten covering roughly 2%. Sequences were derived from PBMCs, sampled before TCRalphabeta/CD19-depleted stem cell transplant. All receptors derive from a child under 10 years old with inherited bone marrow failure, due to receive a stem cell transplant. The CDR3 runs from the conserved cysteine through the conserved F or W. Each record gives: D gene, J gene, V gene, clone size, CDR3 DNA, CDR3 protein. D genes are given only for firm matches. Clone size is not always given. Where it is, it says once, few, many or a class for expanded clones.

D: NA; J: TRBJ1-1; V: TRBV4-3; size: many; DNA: TGCGCCAGCAGCCAAGAGGGGGCGCACACTGAAGCTTTCTTT; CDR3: CASSQEGAHTEAFF
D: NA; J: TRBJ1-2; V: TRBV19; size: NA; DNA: TGTGCCAGTAGTATTCGGGAGGCAGATGGCTACACCTTC; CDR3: CASSIREADGYTF
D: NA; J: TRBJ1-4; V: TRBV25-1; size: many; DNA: TGTGCCAGCAGTGAATTAGAAAAACTGTTTTTT; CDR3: CASSELEKLFF
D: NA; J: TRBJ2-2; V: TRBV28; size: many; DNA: TGTGCCAGCAGTCCGGGACTTCGCACCGGGGAGCTGTTTTTT; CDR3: CASSPGLRTGELFF
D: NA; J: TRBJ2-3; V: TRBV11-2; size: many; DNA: TGTGCCAGCAGCCCGTGGTGGTTTGATACGCAGTATTTT; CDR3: CASSPWWFDTQYF
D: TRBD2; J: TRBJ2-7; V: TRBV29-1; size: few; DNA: TGCAGCGTTGAAGGCGGGGGAGGGAAGTCCTACGAGCAGTACTTC; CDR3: CSVEGGGGKSYEQYF
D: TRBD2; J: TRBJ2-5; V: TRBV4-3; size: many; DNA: TGCGCCAGCAGCCAAGATCGGGGGGCTAGCGGGAGTATGGAGACCCAGTACTTC; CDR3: CASSQDRGASGSMETQYF
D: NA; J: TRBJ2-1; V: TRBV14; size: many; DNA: TGTGCCAGCAGCCAGTTCCACGGGAGCTCCTACAATGAGCAGTTCTTC; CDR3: CASSQFHGSSYNEQFF
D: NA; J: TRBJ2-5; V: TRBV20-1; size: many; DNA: TGCAGTGCTGGACGCCGGGTAGGGCAGGGAGGGACCCAGTACTTC; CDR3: CSAGRRVGQGGTQYF
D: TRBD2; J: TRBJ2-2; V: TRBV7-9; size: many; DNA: TGTGCCAGCAGCTCGACTAGCCTCGGGGAGCTGTTTTTT; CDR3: CASSSTSLGELFF
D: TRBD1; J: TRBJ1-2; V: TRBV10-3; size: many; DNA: TGTGCCATCAGCAAAGTCGGGACAGGGGAGGGTTATGGCTACACCTTC; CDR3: CAISKVGTGEGYGYTF
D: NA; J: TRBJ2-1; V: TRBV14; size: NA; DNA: TGTGCCAGCAGCCACTCCGTTAGACTAGAGGGCGATGAGCAGTTCTTC; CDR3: CASSHSVRLEGDEQFF
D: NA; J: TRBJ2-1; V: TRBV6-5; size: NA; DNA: TGTGCCAGCAGTTACTCGAACGGACGGGACTTCAATGAGCAGTTCTTC; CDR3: CASSYSNGRDFNEQFF
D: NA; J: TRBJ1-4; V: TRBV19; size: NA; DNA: TGTGCCAGTAGTTTCCAGGGAAGGAAGAATGAAAAACTGTTTTTT; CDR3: CASSFQGRKNEKLFF
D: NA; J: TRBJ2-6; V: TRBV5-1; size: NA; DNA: TGCGCCAGCAGCTTGGACTCTCTGGGGGTCCGCTCTGGGGCCAACGTCCTGACTTTC; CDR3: CASSLDSLGVRSGANVLTF
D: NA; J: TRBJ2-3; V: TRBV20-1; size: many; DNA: TGCAGTGCTCCCTACACAGATACGCAGTATTTT; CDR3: CSAPYTDTQYF
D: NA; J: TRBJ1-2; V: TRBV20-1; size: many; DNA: TGCAGTGCTCTTCGGACAGAAAACTATGGCTACACCTTC; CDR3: CSALRTENYGYTF
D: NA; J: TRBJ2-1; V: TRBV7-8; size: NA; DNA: TGTGCCAGCAGCCCCTTATGGGGGGCCGACAATGAGCAGTTCTTC; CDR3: CASSPLWGADNEQFF
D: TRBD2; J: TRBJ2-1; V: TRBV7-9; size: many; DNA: TGTGCCAGCAGCTCTCCCGGGACTAGCGGGAGAAATGAGCAGTTCTTC; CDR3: CASSSPGTSGRNEQFF
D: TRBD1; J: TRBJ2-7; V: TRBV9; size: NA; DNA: TGTGCCAGCAGTGCTCGGGACAGTGCCTACGAGCAGTACTTC; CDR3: CASSARDSAYEQYF
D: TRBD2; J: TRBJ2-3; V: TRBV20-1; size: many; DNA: TGCAGTGCTAGAGATTGGGGACTAGCGGACACAGATACGCAGTATTTT; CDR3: CSARDWGLADTDTQYF
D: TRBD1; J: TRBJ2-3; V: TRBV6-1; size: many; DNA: TGTGCCAGCAGCCGAACCCTACAGGGGCCGGGCCGCCCAGATACGCAGTATTTT; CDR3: CASSRTLQGPGRPDTQYF
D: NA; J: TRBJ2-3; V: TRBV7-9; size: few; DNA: TGTGCCAGCAGCTTACAGCCGACTAGCACAGATACGCAGTATTTT; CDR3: CASSLQPTSTDTQYF
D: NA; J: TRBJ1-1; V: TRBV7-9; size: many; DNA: TGTGCCAGCAGCCCTGAACTAAGCCCTGAAGCTTTCTTT; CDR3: CASSPELSPEAFF
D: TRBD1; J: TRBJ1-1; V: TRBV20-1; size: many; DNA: TGCAGTGCCCGGACAGGCGCTGAAGCTTTCTTT; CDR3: CSARTGAEAFF
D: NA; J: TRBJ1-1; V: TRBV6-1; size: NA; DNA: TGTGCCAGCAGTAGGGCCAGGGAAAGGGGCACTGAAGCTTTCTTT; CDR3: CASSRARERGTEAFF
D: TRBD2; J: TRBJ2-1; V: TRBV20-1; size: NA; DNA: TGCAGTGCTAGAGACCCGCTAGCGGGAGGGATGTTCAATGAGCAGTTCTTC; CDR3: CSARDPLAGGMFNEQFF
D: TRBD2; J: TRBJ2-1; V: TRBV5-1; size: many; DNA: TGCGCCAGCAGCTCGTGGAGCGGGAGCTCCTACAATGAGCAGTTCTTC; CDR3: CASSSWSGSSYNEQFF
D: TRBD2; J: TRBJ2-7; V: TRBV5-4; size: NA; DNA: TGTGCCAGCAGCTTGGGGGGGCTAGCGGGAGTTTATGACGAGCAGTACTTC; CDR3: CASSLGGLAGVYDEQYF
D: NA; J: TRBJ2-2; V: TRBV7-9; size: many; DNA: TGTGCCAGCAGCAAACAGGTCCCCGGGGAGCTGTTTTTT; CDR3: CASSKQVPGELFF
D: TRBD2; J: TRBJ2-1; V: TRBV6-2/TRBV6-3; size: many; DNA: TGTGCCAGCAGTTCGACTAGCGGGAGGGCCTCTTACAATGAGCAGTTCTTC; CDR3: CASSSTSGRASYNEQFF
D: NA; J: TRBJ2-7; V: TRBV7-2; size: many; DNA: TGTGCCAGCAGCTTAAGGGCCGCCAGGGCTGACTACGAGCAGTACTTC; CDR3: CASSLRAARADYEQYF
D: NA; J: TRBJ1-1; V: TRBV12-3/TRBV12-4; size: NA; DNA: TGTGCCAGCACCCCGGGGGGGGCGCATACTGAAGCTTTCTTT; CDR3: CASTPGGAHTEAFF
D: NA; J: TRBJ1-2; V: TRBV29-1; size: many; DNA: TGCAGCGTTGAAGATAATCGTCAGGTGGCGTCTGGCTACACCTTC; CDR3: CSVEDNRQVASGYTF
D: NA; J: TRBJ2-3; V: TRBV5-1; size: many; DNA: TGCGCCAGCAGCTTGGTTCCGACAGGAGGCCTGTATACGCAGTATTTT; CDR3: CASSLVPTGGLYTQYF
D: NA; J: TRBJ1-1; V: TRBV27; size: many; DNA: TGTGCCAGCTGTCTGGCCCACGGACACTGCGGCGAAGCTTTCTTT; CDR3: CASCLAHGHCGEAFF
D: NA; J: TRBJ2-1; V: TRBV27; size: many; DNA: TGTGCCAGCAGTTTCTGGCCAGAGGGGGGAAATGAGCAGTTCTTC; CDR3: CASSFWPEGGNEQFF
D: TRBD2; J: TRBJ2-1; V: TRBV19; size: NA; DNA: TGTGCCAGTAGTATAAGGCTAGCGGACAATGAGCAGTTCTTC; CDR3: CASSIRLADNEQFF
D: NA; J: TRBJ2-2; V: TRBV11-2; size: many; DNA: TGTGCCAGCAGCTTAGGGTCTTATGGCACCGGGGAGCTGTTTTTT; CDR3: CASSLGSYGTGELFF
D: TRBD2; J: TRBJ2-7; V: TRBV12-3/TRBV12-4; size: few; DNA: TGTGCCAGCAGGTCCTCGCGGGAGTGGGAAACCTACGAGCAGTACTTC; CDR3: CASRSSREWETYEQYF
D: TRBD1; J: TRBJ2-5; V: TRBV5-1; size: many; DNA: TGCGCCAGCAGCTTGGAGACAGGGGTAGAGACCCAGTACTTC; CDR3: CASSLETGVETQYF
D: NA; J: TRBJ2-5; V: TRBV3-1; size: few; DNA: TGTGCCAGCAGCCAAGACCACTGGGCGGGTCAAGAGACCCAGTACTTC; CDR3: CASSQDHWAGQETQYF